This T cell receptor beta chain is drawn from a study of OX40 agonist ivuxolimab in advanced cancers. Study-level points and caveats: Blood T cells, both CD4+ and CD8+, expanded clonally by week 6 at 0.1 to 3.0 mg/kg.

Libraries were prepared by immunoSEQ multiplex PCR; TCRdb keeps only in-frame clonotypes and omits some of them. Of under 100,000 clones detected, roughly 92% appear once; the ten largest clones hold 0.6% to 0.7%. This clone was observed once. What it recognizes is unknown. Source: CD4+ or CD8+ T cells sorted from blood, taken in a trial of the OX40 agonist ivuxolimab. The TCR originated in an adult with an advanced solid tumor such as melanoma, head and neck, liver or kidney cancer.

In nucleotides, the CDR3 is TGTGCCTGGAGTATGGGACTAGCGGGGGGGGCAGATACGCAGTATTTT. Its translation: CAWSMGLAGGADTQYF. This rearrangement joins TRBV30 to TRBJ2-3; the match to TRBD2 covers 16 bases. The CDR3 totals 16 residues. The V and J ends lost 2 bases and 4 bases, in that order; junction bases with no gene match: 3. The germline V gene has CDR1 GTSNPN and CDR2 SVGIG (reference sequence).